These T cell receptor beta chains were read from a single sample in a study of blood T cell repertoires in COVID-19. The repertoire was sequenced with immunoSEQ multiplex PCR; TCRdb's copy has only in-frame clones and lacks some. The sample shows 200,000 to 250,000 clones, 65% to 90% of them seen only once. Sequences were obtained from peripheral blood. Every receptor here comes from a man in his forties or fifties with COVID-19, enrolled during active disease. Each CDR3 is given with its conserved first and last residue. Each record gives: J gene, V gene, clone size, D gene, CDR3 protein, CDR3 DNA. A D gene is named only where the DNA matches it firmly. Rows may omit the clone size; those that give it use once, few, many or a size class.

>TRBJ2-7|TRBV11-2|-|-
CASSLYAQGMDEQYF
TGTGCCAGCAGCCTATACGCTCAGGGCATGGACGAGCAGTACTTC
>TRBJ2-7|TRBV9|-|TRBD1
CASSGSPGTARSYEQYF
TGTGCCAGCAGCGGATCCCCCGGGACAGCGAGATCCTACGAGCAGTACTTC
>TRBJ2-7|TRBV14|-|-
CASSQRTSYRAPSYEQYF
TGTGCCAGCAGCCAACGAACGTCCTACAGGGCTCCATCCTACGAGCAGTACTTC
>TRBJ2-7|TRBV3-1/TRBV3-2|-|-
CASSPRAVTYEQYF
TGTGCCAGCAGCCCCAGGGCAGTTACCTACGAGCAGTACTTC
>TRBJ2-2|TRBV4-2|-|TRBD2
CASSQAGTSGTGELFF
TGTGCCAGCAGCCAAGCTGGGACTAGCGGCACCGGGGAGCTGTTTTTT
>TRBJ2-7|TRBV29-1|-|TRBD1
CSATGITYEQYF
TGCAGCGCGACAGGGATTACCTACGAGCAGTACTTC
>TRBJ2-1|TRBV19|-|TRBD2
CASSIPQRGGFGQFF
TGTGCCAGTAGCATACCCCAGCGGGGGGGATTCGGGCAGTTCTTC
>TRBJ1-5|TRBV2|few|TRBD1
CASRDRWFPNQPQHF
TGTGCCAGCAGGGACAGGTGGTTTCCGAATCAGCCCCAGCATTTT
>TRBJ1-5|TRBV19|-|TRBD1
CASSKTGGNQPQHF
TGTGCCAGTAGTAAGACAGGGGGCAATCAGCCCCAGCATTTT
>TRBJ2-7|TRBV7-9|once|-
CASSSSGEQYF
TGTGCCAGCAGCTCCTCCGGGGAGCAGTACTTC
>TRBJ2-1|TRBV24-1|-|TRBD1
CATSDPDRISYNEQFF
TGTGCCACCAGTGATCCGGACAGGATTTCCTACAATGAGCAGTTCTTC
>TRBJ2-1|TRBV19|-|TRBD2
CASSIQAGGWEQFF
TGTGCCAGTAGTATCCAAGCGGGAGGCTGGGAGCAGTTCTTC
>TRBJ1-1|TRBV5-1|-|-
CASSLAGQFNTEAFF
TGCGCCAGCAGCTTGGCCGGACAGTTCAACACTGAAGCTTTCTTT
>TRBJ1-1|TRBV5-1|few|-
CASSSDPAGTEAFF
TGCGCCAGCAGTTCCGACCCAGCGGGCACTGAAGCTTTCTTT
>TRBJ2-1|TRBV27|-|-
CASSQRVANNEQFF
TGTGCCAGCAGTCAGCGGGTAGCGAACAATGAGCAGTTCTTC
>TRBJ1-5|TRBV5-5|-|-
CASSLRGSNQPQHF
TGTGCCAGCAGCTTGCGAGGGAGCAATCAGCCCCAGCATTTT
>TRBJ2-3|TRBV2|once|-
CASVHSGISSTDTQYF
TGTGCCAGCGTCCACTCCGGGATTTCTAGCACAGATACGCAGTATTTT
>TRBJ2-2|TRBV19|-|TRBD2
CASKEAGFTGELFF
TGTGCCAGTAAAGAAGCGGGGTTCACCGGGGAGCTGTTTTTT
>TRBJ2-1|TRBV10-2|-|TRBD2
CASSGPSGRRDNEQFF
TGCGCCAGCAGTGGGCCTAGCGGGAGACGAGACAATGAGCAGTTCTTC
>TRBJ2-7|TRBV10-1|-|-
CASSEWPPPGFVLWQYF
TGCGCCAGCAGTGAGTGGCCCCCCCCAGGGTTCGTTTTATGGCAGTACTTC
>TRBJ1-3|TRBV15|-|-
CATSSDRHSGNTIYF
TGTGCCACCAGCAGTGACCGACACTCTGGAAACACCATATATTTT
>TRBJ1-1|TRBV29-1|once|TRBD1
CSVLGQGRTEAFF
TGCAGCGTTTTAGGACAGGGAAGGACTGAAGCTTTCTTT
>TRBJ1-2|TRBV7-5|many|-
CVRSYSGTSPNGYTF
TGTGTCAGAAGCTATTCCGGGACAAGCCCGAATGGCTACACCTTC
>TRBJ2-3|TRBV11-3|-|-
CASSLTGDGTDTQYF
TGTGCCAGCAGCTTAACGGGGGATGGCACAGATACGCAGTATTTT
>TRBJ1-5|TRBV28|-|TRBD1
CASSLGQGPQPQHF
TGTGCCAGCAGTCTCGGACAGGGGCCTCAGCCCCAGCATTTT
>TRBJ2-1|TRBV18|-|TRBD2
CASSPSFQREWAYNEQFF
TGTGCCAGCTCACCCAGCTTTCAGCGGGAGTGGGCCTACAATGAGCAGTTCTTC
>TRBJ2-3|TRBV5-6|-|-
CASSLVGRGASTDTQYF
TGTGCCAGCAGCTTGGTCGGCAGGGGGGCTAGCACAGATACGCAGTATTTT
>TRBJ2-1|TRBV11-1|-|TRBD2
CASSLVFGGSGNEQFF
TGTGCCAGCAGCTTAGTTTTCGGGGGGTCTGGGAATGAGCAGTTCTTC
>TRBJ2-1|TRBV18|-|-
CASSADIYNEQFF
TGTGCCAGCTCAGCGGACATATACAATGAGCAGTTCTTC
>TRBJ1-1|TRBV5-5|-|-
CASSLAGDTEAFF
TGTGCCAGCAGCTTGGCAGGGGACACTGAAGCTTTCTTT
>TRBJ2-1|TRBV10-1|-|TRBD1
CASSAGTEPYNEQFF
TGCGCCAGCAGTGCCGGGACAGAGCCCTACAATGAGCAGTTCTTC
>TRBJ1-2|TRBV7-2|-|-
CASSSTRYGYTF
TGTGCCAGCAGCTCCACACGCTATGGCTACACCTTC
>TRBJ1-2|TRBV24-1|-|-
CATSDWNQGISKGYTF
TGTGCCACCAGTGATTGGAATCAGGGGATATCTAAAGGCTACACCTTC
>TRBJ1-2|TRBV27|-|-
CASSLTPLTGRDGYTF
TGTGCCAGCAGTTTAACTCCCCTTACAGGGAGGGATGGCTACACCTTC
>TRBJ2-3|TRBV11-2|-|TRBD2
CASSLASGRVTDTQYF
TGTGCCAGCAGCTTGGCTAGCGGGAGGGTGACAGATACGCAGTATTTT
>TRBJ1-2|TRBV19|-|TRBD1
CASSTRDSYGYTF
TGTGCCAGTAGTACCCGGGACAGCTATGGCTACACCTTC
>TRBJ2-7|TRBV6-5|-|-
CASTGIPVYEQYF
TGTGCCAGCACGGGGATCCCCGTTTACGAGCAGTACTTC
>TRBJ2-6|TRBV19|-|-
CASSFRGVRTSGANVLTF
TGTGCCAGTAGTTTTCGCGGGGTGCGGACCTCTGGGGCCAACGTCCTGACTTTC